These 17 T cell receptor beta chains share one sample of origin, sequenced in a study of response to subunit inactivated influenza vaccine. MiXCR, applied by TCRdb to the RT-PCR reads, yields one record per CDR3 protein. The sample carries a few hundred thousand distinct CDR3 sequences, 21% recorded once. The sample here was PBMCs from blood, taken about 20 months after vaccination. The receptors come from a man between 45 and 75 years old who received an inactivated influenza vaccine.

This clonotype was recorded a few times. V and J are TRBV3-1 and TRBJ2-5, with D unresolved. The CDR3 consists of 14 residues. V gave up 4 bases and J gave up 5 bases, with 14 bases separating them. Germline V gives CDR1 LGHDT, CDR2 YNNKEL (reference sequence). The CDR3 protein is CASSPFSSMETQYF. The CDR3 DNA sequence: TGTGCCAGCAGCCCATTCTCCTCGATGGAGACCCAGTACTTC.

The rearrangement links TRBV7-2 to TRBJ1-4; D remains unclear. CDR3 size: 14 residues. CDR1 SGHTA and CDR2 FQGNSA come from the germline V gene. Trimming left V 2 bases short and J 0 bases short, with 4 bases between. In nucleotides, the CDR3 is TGTGCCAGCAGCTTAAGCCCAACTAATGAAAAACTGTTTTTT. Translation: CASSLSPTNEKLFF.

The chain combines TRBV10-3 with TRBJ2-7; perhaps D is TRBD1 or TRBD2 (5 bases each). The CDR3 has 15 amino acids. Germline CDR1 reads ENHRY; CDR2 reads SYGVKD. Trimming cost V 3 bases and J 6 bases, with 18 bases left between them. The CDR3 DNA sequence: TGTGCCATCAGTGATCATGGTCAGGGCGGGTCCGAGCAGTACTTC. It is translated as CAISDHGQGGSEQYF.

This clonotype was recorded a few times. The CDR3 nucleotides read TGTGCCAGCAAACGAGGTGCCGTGAACACTGAAGCTTTCTTT. The encoded protein is CASKRGAVNTEAFF. J is TRBJ1-1 and V is TRBV3-1; no clear D gene. CDR1 and CDR2 from the germline V gene are LGHDT and YNNKEL (reference sequence). With 7 bases removed from V and 0 bases from J, the gap between germline ends came to 12 bases. The length of the CDR3 is 14 residues.

This clonotype appeared a few times. This sequence joins TRBV7-6 and TRBJ1-1; D gene uncertain. The ends were cut back, 3 bases at V and 1 base at J, with 6 bases in the middle. Germline CDR1 is SGHVS and CDR2 is FNYEAQ. This CDR3 has 13 amino acids. The CDR3 is CASSFAPNTEAFF. In nucleotides, the CDR3 is TGTGCCAGCAGCTTCGCCCCGAACACTGAAGCTTTCTTT.

The chain combines TRBV20-1 with TRBJ2-7; TRBD1 agrees at 7 bases. The CDR3 runs to 13 residues. Germline values: CDR1 DFQATT, CDR2 SNEGSKA (reference sequence). The J segment lost 3 bases and the V segment lost 6 bases, leaving 8 bases of the junction unmatched. The CDR3 nucleotides are TGCAGTGCACGACAGGGAAGATACTACGAGCAGTACTTC. Encoded protein: CSARQGRYYEQYF.

This clonotype was recorded a few times. The V call is TRBV20-1, the J call TRBJ2-1; the D gene is possibly TRBD2 (5 bases). Trimming cost V 0 bases and J 0 bases, with 9 bases left between them. The length of the CDR3 is 15 residues. Per germline, CDR1 DFQATT and CDR2 SNEGSKA (reference sequence). CDR3 sequence reads: CSARDISDSYNEQFF. The CDR3 DNA reads as TGCAGTGCTAGAGATATTAGCGACTCCTACAATGAGCAGTTCTTC.

The J gene is TRBJ1-1, the V gene TRBV4-2, with D perhaps TRBD1 (5 bases). Germline-derived CDR1 and CDR2 are LGHNA and YNFKEQ. The CDR3 runs 14 residues. Trimming pared 0 bases from V and 9 bases from J, leaving 14 bases between. The CDR3 DNA sequence: TGTGCCAGCAGCCAAGAAGTGAGGGAGGGGAAAGCTTTCTTT. This codes for CASSQEVREGKAFF.

This chain joins TRBV5-1 and TRBJ1-3; D unresolved. Germline CDR1 SGHRS, CDR2 YFSETQ. This CDR3 is 17 amino acids long. Trimming shortened V by 0 bases and J by 0 bases, and 13 bases separated the two germline ends. The CDR3 protein is CASSLVSATSSGNTIYF. The CDR3, as DNA: TGCGCCAGCAGCTTGGTCTCAGCCACCTCCTCTGGAAACACCATATATTTT.

This clonotype was observed a handful of times. The chain is built from TRBV5-1 and TRBJ2-3; 8 nucleotides align to TRBD2. The CDR3 spans 19 residues. V dropped 2 bases and J dropped 1; count of bases not matched to a gene: 15. Germline CDR1 and CDR2: SGHRS and YFSETQ. The CDR3 DNA reads TGCGCCAGCAGCTTCCGGGTCAGCGGGAGAGGATGGGGCACAGATACGCAGTATTTT. It yields the protein CASSFRVSGRGWGTDTQYF.

This clonotype has a handful of counts. V usage is TRBV7-6 and J usage is TRBJ2-1; maybe TRBD2 (6 bases). V was trimmed by 5 bases and J by 7 bases, leaving 15 bases between them. Germline CDR1 reads SGHVS; CDR2 reads FNYEAQ. There are 14 residues in the CDR3. The CDR3 bases are TGTGCCAGCAGCCACGGGACTCTACTGAATGAGCAGTTCTTC. As protein: CASSHGTLLNEQFF. Based on the CDR3 plus reference TRBV7-6 and TRBJ2-1, the full variable domain is GAGVSQSPRYKVTKRGQDVALRCDPISGHVSLYWYRQALGQGPEFLTYFNYEAQQDKSGLPNDRFSAERPEGSISTLTIQRTEQRDSAMYRCASSHGTLLNEQFFGPGTRLTVL.

The rearrangement uses TRBV14 and TRBJ1-2, with TRBD1 identical over 7 bases. J gave up 0 bases and V 3 bases, and 4 bases lay outside the gene matches. The CDR3 covers 15 residues. Looked up from germline, CDR1 is SGHDN and CDR2 is FVKESK. CDR3 coding DNA: TGTGCCAGCAGCCAGGGACAGATAACTAACTATGGCTACACCTTC. As protein: CASSQGQITNYGYTF.

V is TRBV20-1 and J is TRBJ2-4; D call uncertain. Germline-derived CDR1 and CDR2 are DFQATT and SNEGSKA (reference sequence). V was trimmed by 6 bases and J by 7 bases, leaving 13 bases between them. The CDR3 length is 12 residues. In nucleotides, the CDR3 is TGCAGTGCCGAAGGACCCTTGAACATTCAGTACTTC. It specifies CSAEGPLNIQYF.

J is TRBJ2-2 and V is TRBV6-1; D call uncertain. CDR1 MNHNS and CDR2 SASEGT come from the germline V gene. The V end was cut by 4 bases, the J end by 1 base, with 13 bases between. The length of the CDR3 is 16 residues. As DNA, the CDR3 is TGTGCCAGCAGTGTTGGGGTGCATTTGAACACCGGGGAGCTGTTTTTT. It is translated as CASSVGVHLNTGELFF.

This clonotype showed up just a few times. The gene calls are TRBV19 and TRBJ1-5, with D perhaps TRBD1 (6 bases). Trimming cost V 6 bases and J 4 bases, with 13 bases left between them. Germline CDR1 reads LNHDA; CDR2 reads SQIVND (reference sequence). CDR3 length equals 14 residues. CDR3 sequence reads: CASRQGLANQPQHF. CDR3 sequence (DNA): TGTGCCAGTAGACAGGGATTGGCGAATCAGCCCCAGCATTTT.

The rearrangement links TRBV5-4 to TRBJ2-7; 10 nucleotides agree with TRBD1. Germline V gene data show CDR1 as SGHNT and CDR2 as YYREEE (reference sequence). The ends lost 3 bases at V and 2 bases at J; junction bases unmatched: 2. The CDR3 spans 14 residues. CDR3 in amino acids: CASSSGQGAYEQYF. CDR3 bases: TGTGCCAGCAGCTCCGGACAGGGGGCCTACGAGCAGTACTTC.

This clonotype was picked up many times. The V gene is TRBV12-3 or TRBV12-4, the J gene TRBJ1-5; possibly TRBD1 for D (6 bases). This CDR3 comprises 15 residues. The V gene lost 4 bases and the J gene lost 3 bases, with 13 bases spanning the gap. The CDR3 sequence: CASSSEGVLNQPQHF. The CDR3 bases are TGTGCCAGCAGTTCGGAGGGGGTACTCAATCAGCCCCAGCATTTT.